This T cell receptor beta chain was retrieved from a study of HIV-infected patients and healthy controls. The CDR3 length is 12 residues. Trimming pared 10 bases from V and 10 bases from J, leaving 19 bases between. TCRdb processed the 5' RACE reads anew with MiXCR; each CDR3 protein has one entry. This table has around 18,000 distinct CDR3 sequences, about 17% appearing once. Many counts were recorded for this clonotype. This rearrangement joins TRBV12-3 or TRBV12-4 to TRBJ1-1, with D maybe TRBD1 (5 bases). The source material was CD8+ T cells from blood. This receptor was identified in a human donor in good health. As DNA, the CDR3 is TGTGCCATAGGTCAGATGGGGCTTAGAGCTTTCTTT. The encoded protein is CAIGQMGLRAFF.